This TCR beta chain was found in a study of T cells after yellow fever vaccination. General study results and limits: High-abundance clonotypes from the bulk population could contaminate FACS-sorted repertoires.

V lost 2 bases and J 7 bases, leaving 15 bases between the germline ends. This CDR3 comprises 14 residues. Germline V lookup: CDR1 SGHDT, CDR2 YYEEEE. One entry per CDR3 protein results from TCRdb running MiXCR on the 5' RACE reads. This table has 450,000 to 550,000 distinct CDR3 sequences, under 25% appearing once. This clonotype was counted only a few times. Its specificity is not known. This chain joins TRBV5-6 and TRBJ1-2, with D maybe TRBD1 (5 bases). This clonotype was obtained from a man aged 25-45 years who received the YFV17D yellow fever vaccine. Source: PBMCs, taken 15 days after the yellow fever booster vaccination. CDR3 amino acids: CASSFWGRVGGYTF. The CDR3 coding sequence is TGTGCCAGCAGCTTTTGGGGCAGGGTCGGTGGCTACACCTTC.